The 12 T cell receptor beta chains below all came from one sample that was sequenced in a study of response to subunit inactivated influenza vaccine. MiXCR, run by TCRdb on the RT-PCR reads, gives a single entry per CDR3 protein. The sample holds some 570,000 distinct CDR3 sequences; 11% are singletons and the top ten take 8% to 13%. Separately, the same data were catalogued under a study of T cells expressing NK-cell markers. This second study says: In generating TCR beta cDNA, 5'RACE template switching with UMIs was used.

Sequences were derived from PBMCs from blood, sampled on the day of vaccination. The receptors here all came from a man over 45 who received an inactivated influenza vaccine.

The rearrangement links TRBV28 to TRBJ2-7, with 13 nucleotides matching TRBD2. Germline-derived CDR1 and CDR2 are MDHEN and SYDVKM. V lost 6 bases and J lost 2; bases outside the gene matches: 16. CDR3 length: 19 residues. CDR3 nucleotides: TGTGCCAGCAGATCCTTTTCGGGACTAGCGGGAAAGCCGACCTACGAGCAGTACTTC. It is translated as CASRSFSGLAGKPTYEQYF.

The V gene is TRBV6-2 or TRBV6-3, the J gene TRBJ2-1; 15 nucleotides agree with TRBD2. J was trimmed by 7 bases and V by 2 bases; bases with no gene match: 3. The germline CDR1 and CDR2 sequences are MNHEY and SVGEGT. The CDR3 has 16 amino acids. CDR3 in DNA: TGTGCCAGCAGTTACCGAGGACTAGCGGGGGGGAATGAGCAGTTCTTC. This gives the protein CASSYRGLAGGNEQFF.

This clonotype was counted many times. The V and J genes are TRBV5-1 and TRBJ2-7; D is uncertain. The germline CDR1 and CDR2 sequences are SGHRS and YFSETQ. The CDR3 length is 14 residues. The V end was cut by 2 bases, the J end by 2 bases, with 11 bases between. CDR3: CASSLPGQTYEQYF. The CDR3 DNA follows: TGCGCCAGCAGCTTACCGGGCCAGACCTACGAGCAGTACTTC.

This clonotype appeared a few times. The CDR3: CASSRGRGYTF. Here the CDR3 DNA reads TGTGCCAGCAGCCGGGGAAGGGGCTACACCTTC. The V call is TRBV7-9, the J call TRBJ1-2; D gene unclear. Germline V lookup: CDR1 SEHNR, CDR2 FQNEAQ (reference sequence). The ends were cut back, 5 bases at V and 8 bases at J, with 9 bases in the middle. The CDR3 is made up of 11 amino acids.

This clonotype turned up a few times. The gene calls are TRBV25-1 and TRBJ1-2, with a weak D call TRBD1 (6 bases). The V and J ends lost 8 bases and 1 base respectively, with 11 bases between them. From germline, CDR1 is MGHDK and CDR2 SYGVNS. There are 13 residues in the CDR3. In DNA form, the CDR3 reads TGTGCCAGCCGCAAACAGGGTAACTATGGCTACACCTTC. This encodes CASRKQGNYGYTF.

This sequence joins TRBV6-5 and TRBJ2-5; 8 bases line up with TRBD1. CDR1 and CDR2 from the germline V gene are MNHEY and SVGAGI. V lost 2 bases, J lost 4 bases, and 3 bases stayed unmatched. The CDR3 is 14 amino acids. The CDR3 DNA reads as TGTGCCAGCAGTTACGGACAGGGTAGAGAGACCCAGTACTTC. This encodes CASSYGQGRETQYF.

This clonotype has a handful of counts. The CDR3, as DNA: TGCAGCGCACATCCTACAACTAGCCTGGGAACGAATGAGCAGTTCTTC. It specifies CSAHPTTSLGTNEQFF. The rearrangement uses TRBV29-1 and TRBJ2-1, with D perhaps matching TRBD2 (6 bases). Germline V gene lookup returns CDR1 SQVTM and CDR2 ANQGSEA. This CDR3 has 16 amino acids. Trimming shortened V by 7 bases and J by 7 bases, and 26 bases separated the two germline ends.

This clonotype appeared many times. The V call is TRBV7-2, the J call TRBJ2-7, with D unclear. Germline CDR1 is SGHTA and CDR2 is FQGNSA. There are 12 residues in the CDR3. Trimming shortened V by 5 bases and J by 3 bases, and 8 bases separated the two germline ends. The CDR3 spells CASSLSNYEQYF. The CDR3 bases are TGTGCCAGCAGCCTAAGTAACTACGAGCAGTACTTC.

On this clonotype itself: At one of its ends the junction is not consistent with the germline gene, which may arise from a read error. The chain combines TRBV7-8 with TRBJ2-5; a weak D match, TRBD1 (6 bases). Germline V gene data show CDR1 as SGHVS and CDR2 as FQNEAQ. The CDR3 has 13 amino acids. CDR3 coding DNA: TGTGCCAGCAGCTTAGCAGGCAGGGACACCCGGGACTTC. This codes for CASSLAGRDTRDF.

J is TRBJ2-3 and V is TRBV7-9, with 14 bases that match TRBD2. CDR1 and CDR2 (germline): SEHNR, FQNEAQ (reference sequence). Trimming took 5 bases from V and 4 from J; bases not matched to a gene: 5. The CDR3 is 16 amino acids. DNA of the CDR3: TGTGCCAGCAGCCGAGGGACTAGCGGGAGTGCAGATACGCAGTATTTT. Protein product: CASSRGTSGSADTQYF.

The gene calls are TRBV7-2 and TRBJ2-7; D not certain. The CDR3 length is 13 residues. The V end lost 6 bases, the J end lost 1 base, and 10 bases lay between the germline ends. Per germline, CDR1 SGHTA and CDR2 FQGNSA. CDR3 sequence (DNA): TGTGCCAGCAGGTCCAGGTCGTCCTACGAGCAGTACTTC. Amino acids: CASRSRSSYEQYF.

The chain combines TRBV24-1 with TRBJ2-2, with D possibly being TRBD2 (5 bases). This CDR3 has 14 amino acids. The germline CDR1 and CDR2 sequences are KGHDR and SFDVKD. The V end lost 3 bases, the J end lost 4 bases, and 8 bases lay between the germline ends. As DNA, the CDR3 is TGTGCCACCAGTGATGAGGGAGTCACCGGGGAGCTGTTTTTT. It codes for CATSDEGVTGELFF.